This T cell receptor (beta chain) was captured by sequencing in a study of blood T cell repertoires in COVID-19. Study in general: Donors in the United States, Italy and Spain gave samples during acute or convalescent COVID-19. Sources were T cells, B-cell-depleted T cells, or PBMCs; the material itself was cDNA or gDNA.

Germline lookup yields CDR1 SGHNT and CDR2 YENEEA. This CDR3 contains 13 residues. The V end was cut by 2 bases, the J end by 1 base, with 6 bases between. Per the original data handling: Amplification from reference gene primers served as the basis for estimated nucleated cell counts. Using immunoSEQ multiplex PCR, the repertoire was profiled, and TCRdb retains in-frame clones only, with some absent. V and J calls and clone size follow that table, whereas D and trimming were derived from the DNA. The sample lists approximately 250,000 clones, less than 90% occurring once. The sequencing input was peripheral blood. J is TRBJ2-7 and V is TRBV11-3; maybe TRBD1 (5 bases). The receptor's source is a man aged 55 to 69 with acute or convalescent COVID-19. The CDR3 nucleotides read TGTGCCAGCAGCTTACAGGGTTCCTACGAGCAGTACTTC. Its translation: CASSLQGSYEQYF.